Sequencing of this T cell receptor (beta chain) was carried out in a study of blood T cell repertoires in COVID-19. CDR1 and CDR2 from the germline V gene are SGHTA and FQGNSA. V lost 1 base to trimming and J lost 2 bases, with 9 bases between them. The CDR3 runs to 15 residues. The repertoire was sequenced with immunoSEQ multiplex PCR; TCRdb's copy has only in-frame clones and lacks some. Seen here are under 250,000 clones, about 90% observed once, and the top ten hold under 1.5%. This clonotype was sampled from a man older than 75 with acute or convalescent COVID-19. Sequences were obtained from peripheral blood. The chain combines TRBV7-2 with TRBJ1-5; the D is unclear. In DNA, the CDR3 is TGTGCCAGCAGCTTAGTCCTGCAGGGCAATCAGCCCCAGCATTTT. This translates into CASSLVLQGNQPQHF.